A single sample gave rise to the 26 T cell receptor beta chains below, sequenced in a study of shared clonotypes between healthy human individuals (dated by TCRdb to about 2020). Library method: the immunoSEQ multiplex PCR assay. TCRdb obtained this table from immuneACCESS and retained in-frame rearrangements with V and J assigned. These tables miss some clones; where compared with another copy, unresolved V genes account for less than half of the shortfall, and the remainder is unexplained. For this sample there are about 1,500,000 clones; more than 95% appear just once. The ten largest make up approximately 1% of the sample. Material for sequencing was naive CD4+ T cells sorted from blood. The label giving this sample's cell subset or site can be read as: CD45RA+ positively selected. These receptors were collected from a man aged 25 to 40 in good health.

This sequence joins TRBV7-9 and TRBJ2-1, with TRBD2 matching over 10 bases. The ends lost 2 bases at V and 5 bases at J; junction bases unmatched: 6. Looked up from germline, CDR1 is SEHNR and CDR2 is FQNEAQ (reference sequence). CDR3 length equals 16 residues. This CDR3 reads CASSLKREGPNNEQFF. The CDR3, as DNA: TGTGCCAGCAGCTTAAAGCGGGAGGGCCCGAACAATGAGCAGTTCTTC.

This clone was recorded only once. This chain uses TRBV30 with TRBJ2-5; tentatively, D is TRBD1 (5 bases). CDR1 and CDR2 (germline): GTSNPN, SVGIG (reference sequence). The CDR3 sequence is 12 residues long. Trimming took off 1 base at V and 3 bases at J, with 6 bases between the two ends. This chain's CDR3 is CAWSEGKETQYF. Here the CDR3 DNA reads TGTGCCTGGAGTGAGGGGAAAGAGACCCAGTACTTC.

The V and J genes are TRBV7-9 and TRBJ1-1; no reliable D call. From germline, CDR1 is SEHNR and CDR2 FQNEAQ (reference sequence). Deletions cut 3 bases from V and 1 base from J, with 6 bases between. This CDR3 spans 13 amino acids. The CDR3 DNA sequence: TGTGCCAGCAGCTTTACGGCGAACACTGAAGCTTTCTTT. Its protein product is CASSFTANTEAFF.

The DNA of the CDR3 is TGCGCCAGCAGCTTGACAGGGCCCTCAAAGGGACTAGCGGGAGACACTGGGGCCAACGTCCTGACTTTC. Translating gives CASSLTGPSKGLAGDTGANVLTF. The V call is TRBV5-1, the J call TRBJ2-6; the match to TRBD2 covers 14 bases. J gave up 2 bases and V 1 base, and 17 bases lay outside the gene matches. Germline-derived CDR1 and CDR2 are SGHRS and YFSETQ. This CDR3 comprises 23 residues.

CDR3 amino acids: CASSELLRDTEAFF. Written as DNA, the CDR3 is TGTGCCAGCAGTGAACTTCTACGGGACACTGAAGCTTTCTTT. The chain uses TRBV25-1 and TRBJ1-1, with D unclear. Trimming shortened V by 2 bases and J by 3 bases, and 10 bases separated the two germline ends. This CDR3 contains 14 residues. The germline V gene encodes CDR1 MGHDK and CDR2 SYGVNS.

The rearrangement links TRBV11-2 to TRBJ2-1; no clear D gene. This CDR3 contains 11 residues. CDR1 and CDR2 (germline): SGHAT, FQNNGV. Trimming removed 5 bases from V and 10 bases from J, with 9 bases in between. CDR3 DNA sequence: TGTGCCAGCAGCGCACGGCTAGAGCAGTTCTTC. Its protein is CASSARLEQFF. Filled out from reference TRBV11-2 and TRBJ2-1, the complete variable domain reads EAGVAQSPRYKIIEKRQSVAFWCNPISGHATLYWYQQILGQGPKLLIQFQNNGVVDDSQLPKDRFSAERLKGVDSTLKIQPAKLEDSAVYLCASSARLEQFFGPGTRLTVL.

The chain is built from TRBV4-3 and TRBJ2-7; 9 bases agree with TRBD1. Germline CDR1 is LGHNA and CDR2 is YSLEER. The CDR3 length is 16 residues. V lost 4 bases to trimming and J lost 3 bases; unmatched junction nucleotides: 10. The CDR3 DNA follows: TGCGCCAGCAGCCCGAGGGCGGACAGGGGAAACTACGAGCAGTACTTC. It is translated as CASSPRADRGNYEQYF.

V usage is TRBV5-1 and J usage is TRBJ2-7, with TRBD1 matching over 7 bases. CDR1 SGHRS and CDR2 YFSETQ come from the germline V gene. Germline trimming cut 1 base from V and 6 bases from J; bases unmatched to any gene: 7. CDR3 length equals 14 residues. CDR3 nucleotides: TGCGCCAGCAGCTTGAGACAGGGCGGTCGCGAGCAGTACTTC. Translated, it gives CASSLRQGGREQYF.

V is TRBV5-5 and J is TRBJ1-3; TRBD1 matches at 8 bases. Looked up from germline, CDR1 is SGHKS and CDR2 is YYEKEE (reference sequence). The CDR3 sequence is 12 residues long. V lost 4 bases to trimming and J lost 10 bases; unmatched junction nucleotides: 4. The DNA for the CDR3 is TGTGCCAGCAGCCCCGACAGGGGAACCATATATTTT. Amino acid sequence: CASSPDRGTIYF.

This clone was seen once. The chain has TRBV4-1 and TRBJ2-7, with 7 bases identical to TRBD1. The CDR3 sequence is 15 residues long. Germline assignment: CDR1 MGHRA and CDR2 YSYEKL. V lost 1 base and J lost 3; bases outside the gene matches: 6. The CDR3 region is CASSQADRAIYEQYF. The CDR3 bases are TGCGCCAGCAGCCAAGCCGACAGGGCGATCTACGAGCAGTACTTC.

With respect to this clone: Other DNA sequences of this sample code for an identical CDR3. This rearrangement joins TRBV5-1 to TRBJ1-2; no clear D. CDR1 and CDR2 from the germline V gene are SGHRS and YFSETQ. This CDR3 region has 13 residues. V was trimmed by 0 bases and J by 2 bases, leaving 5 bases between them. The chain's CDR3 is CASSLDSNYGYTF. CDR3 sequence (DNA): TGCGCCAGCAGCTTGGACTCGAACTATGGCTACACCTTC.

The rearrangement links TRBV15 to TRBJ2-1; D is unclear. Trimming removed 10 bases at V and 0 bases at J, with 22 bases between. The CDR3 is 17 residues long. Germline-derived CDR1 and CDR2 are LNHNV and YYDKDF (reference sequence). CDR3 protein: CAISDGMVVGSYNEQFF. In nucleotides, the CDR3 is TGTGCCATCTCAGATGGCATGGTAGTGGGCTCCTACAATGAGCAGTTCTTC.

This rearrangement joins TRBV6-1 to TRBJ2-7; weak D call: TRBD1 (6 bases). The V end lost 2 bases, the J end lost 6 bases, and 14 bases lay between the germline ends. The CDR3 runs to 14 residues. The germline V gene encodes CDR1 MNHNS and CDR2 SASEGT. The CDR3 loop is CASSELYRVSEQYF. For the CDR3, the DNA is TGTGCCAGCAGTGAACTGTACAGGGTAAGCGAGCAGTACTTC.

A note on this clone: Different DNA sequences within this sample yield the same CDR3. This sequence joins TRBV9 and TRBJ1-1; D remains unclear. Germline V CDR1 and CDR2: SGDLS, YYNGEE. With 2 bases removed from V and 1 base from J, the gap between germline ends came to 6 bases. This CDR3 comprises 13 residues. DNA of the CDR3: TGTGCCAGCAGCGTTACACCGAACACTGAAGCTTTCTTT. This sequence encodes CASSVTPNTEAFF. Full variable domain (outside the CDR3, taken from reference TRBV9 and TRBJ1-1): DSGVTQTPKHLITATGQRVTLRCSPRSGDLSVYWYQQSLDQGLQFLIQYYNGEERAKGNILERFSAQQFPDLHSELNLSSLELGDSALYFCASSVTPNTEAFFGQGTRLTVV.

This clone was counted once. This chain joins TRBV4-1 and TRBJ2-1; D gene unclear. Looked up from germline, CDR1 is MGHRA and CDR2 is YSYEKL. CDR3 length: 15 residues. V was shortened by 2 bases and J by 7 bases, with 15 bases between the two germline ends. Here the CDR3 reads CASSQPLRRRNEQFF. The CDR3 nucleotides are TGCGCCAGCAGCCAACCTCTAAGAAGACGGAATGAGCAGTTCTTC.

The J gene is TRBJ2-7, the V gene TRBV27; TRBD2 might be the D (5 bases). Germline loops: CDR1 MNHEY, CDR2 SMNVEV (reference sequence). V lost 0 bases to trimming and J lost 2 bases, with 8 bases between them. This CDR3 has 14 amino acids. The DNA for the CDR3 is TGTGCCAGCAGTTTATCGTCCGGGGCCTACGAGCAGTACTTC. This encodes CASSLSSGAYEQYF.

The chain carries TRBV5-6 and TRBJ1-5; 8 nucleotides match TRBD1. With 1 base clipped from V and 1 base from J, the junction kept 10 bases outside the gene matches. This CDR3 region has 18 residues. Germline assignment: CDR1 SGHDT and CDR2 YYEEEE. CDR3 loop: CASSLRQGALLSNQPQHF. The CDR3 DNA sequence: TGTGCCAGCAGCTTGAGGCAGGGGGCTCTCCTAAGCAATCAGCCCCAGCATTTT.

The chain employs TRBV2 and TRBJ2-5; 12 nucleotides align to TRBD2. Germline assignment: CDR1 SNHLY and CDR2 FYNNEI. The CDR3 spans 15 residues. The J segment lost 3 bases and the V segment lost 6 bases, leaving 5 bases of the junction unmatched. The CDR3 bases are TGTGCCAGCAGCTACCGACTAGCGGGAGAAGAGACCCAGTACTTC. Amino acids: CASSYRLAGEETQYF.

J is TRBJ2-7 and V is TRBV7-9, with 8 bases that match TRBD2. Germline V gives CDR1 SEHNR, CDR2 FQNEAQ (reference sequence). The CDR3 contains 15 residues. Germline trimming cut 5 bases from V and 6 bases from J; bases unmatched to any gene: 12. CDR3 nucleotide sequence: TGTGCCAGCAGCCCCGGCTGGGGAGCGGGAGCCGAGCAGTACTTC. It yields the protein CASSPGWGAGAEQYF.

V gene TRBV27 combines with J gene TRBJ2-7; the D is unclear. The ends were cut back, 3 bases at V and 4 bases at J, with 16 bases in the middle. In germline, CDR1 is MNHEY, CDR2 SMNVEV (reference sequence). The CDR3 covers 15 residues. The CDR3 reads CASSLANIGGYEQYF. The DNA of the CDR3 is TGTGCCAGCAGTTTGGCTAATATAGGCGGATACGAGCAGTACTTC.

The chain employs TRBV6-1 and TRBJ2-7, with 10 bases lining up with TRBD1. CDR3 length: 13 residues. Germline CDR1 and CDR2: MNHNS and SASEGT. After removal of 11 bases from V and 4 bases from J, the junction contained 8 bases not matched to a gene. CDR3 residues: CACRQGANYEQYF. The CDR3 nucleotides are TGTGCCTGCCGACAGGGGGCGAATTACGAGCAGTACTTC.

The CDR3 DNA is TGTGCCAGCAGGTCGACAGAGAGCAGGCAGCCCCAGCATTTT. It specifies CASRSTESRQPQHF. The gene calls are TRBV2 and TRBJ1-5; D may be TRBD1 (5 bases). CDR1 SNHLY and CDR2 FYNNEI come from the germline V gene. There are 14 residues in the CDR3. V lost 6 bases and J lost 7, with 16 bases in between.

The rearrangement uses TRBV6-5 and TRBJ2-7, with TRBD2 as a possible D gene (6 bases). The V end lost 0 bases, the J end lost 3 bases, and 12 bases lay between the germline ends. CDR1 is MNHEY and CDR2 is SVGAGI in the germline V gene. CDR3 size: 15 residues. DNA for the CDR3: TGTGCCAGCAGTTACTCGCCGGGAGCAAGCTACGAGCAGTACTTC. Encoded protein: CASSYSPGASYEQYF.

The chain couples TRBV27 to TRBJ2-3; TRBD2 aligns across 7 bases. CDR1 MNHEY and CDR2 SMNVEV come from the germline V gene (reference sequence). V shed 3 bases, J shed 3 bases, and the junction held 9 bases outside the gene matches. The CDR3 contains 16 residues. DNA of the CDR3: TGTGCCAGCAGTTTCTGGGAGGGTCTTCTTACAGATACGCAGTATTTT. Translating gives CASSFWEGLLTDTQYF.

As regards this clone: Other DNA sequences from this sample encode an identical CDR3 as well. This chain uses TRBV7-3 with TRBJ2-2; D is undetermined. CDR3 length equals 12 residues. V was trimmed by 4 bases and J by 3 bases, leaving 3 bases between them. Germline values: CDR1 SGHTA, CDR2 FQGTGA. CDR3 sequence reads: CASSSDTGELFF. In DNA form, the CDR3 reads TGTGCCAGCAGCTCAGACACCGGGGAGCTGTTTTTT. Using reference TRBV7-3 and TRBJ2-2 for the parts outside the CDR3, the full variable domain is GAGVSQTPSNKVTEKGKYVELRCDPISGHTALYWYRQSLGQGPEFLIYFQGTGAADDSGLPNDRFFAVRPEGSVSTLKIQRTERGDSAVYLCASSSDTGELFFGEGSRLTVL.

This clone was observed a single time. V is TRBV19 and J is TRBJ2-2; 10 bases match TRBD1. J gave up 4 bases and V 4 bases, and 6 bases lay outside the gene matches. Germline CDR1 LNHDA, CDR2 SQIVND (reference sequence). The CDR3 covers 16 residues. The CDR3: CASSRVGTGATGELFF. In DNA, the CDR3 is TGTGCCAGTAGTAGGGTTGGGACAGGGGCCACCGGGGAGCTGTTTTTT. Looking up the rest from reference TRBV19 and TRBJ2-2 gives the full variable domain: DGGITQSPKYLFRKEGQNVTLSCEQNLNHDAMYWYRQDPGQGLRLIYYSQIVNDFQKGDIAEGYSVSREKKESFPLTVTSAQKNPTAFYLCASSRVGTGATGELFFGEGSRLTVL.